The T cell receptor beta chain under discussion was sequenced for a study of blood T cell repertoires in COVID-19. Study information: COVID-19 samples from acute and convalescent phases originated in the United States, Italy and Spain. Sample material is recorded as cDNA or gDNA derived from T cells, B-cell-depleted T cells, or PBMCs.

Those enrolled in Seattle joined during active infection and were followed longitudinally afterward. V lost 0 bases, J lost 8 bases, and 13 bases lay in between. Germline lookup yields CDR1 SEHNR and CDR2 FQNEAQ (reference sequence). The CDR3 contains 15 residues. In the original processing: Counts of nucleated cells, estimated from reference gene primer amplification, were obtained. The table came from immunoSEQ multiplex PCR; TCRdb's copy has only in-frame clones and leaves some out. V and J calls and clone size are those listed in that table; D and trimming were worked out from the DNA. The sample lists more than 90,000 clones, 87% occurring once.

The clonotype comes from a woman aged 55-69 years with COVID-19, enrolled during active disease. Sequencing was performed on peripheral blood. V and J are TRBV7-9 and TRBJ1-4; tentative D call: TRBD1 (6 bases). The CDR3 DNA follows: TGTGCCAGCAGCTTAGCGGGCAGGGGAAACGAAAAACTGTTTTTT. Translating gives CASSLAGRGNEKLFF.